A selection of T cell receptor beta chains follows, all from one sample in a study of vaccination and CD4 T cells after COVID-19. Their recognized antigens are unknown. TCRdb re-derived calls from the PCR reads in MiXCR, one entry per CDR3 protein. The data contain several thousand distinct CDR3 sequences, approximately 40% of them singletons. The source material was CD4+ T cells from blood, cultured in vitro. The receptors originated from a human donor in good health. CDR3s include the opening cysteine and the closing phenylalanine or tryptophan. A D gene is named only where the DNA matches it firmly. Rows give clone size only sometimes, using once, few, many, or a class for an expanded clone.

D: .
size: few
length: 12
J: TRBJ1-2
V: TRBV6-1
DNA: TGTGCCAGCAGTGAAGCGGCCTATGGCTACACCTTC
CDR3: CASSEAAYGYTF

D: .
size: few
length: 14
J: TRBJ1-1
V: TRBV21-1
DNA: TGTGCCAGCAGCAACTGGAGGGGGCACACTGAAGCTTTCTTT
CDR3: CASSNWRGHTEAFF

D: .
size: .
length: 15
J: TRBJ2-7
V: TRBV6-1
DNA: TGTGCCAGCACTTCCCCGGCGGGCAGGGAGCGCGAGCAGTACTTC
CDR3: CASTSPAGREREQYF

D: .
size: .
length: 15
J: TRBJ2-7
V: TRBV7-8
DNA: TGTGCCAGCAGCTTAGCGCGGAGCGACACCTACGAGCAGTACTTC
CDR3: CASSLARSDTYEQYF

D: TRBD1
size: .
length: 15
J: TRBJ1-5
V: TRBV12-3/TRBV12-4
DNA: TGTGCCAGCAGCCAGGGACAGGGCCGCAATCAGCCCCAGCATTTT
CDR3: CASSQGQGRNQPQHF

D: TRBD2
size: .
length: 15
J: TRBJ2-1
V: TRBV6-2/TRBV6-3
DNA: TGTGCCAGCAGTTACTCGTACCGGGGGGGCAATGAGCAGTTCTTC
CDR3: CASSYSYRGGNEQFF

D: TRBD2
size: .
length: 17
J: TRBJ2-5
V: TRBV20-1
DNA: TGCAGTGCTAGAGGGCTAGCGGGGGGCCCCATCCAAGAGACCCAGTACTTC
CDR3: CSARGLAGGPIQETQYF

D: .
size: .
length: 13
J: TRBJ2-3
V: TRBV20-1
DNA: TGCAGTGCTCCCGGCGGTAGCACAGATACGCAGTATTTT
CDR3: CSAPGGSTDTQYF

D: TRBD1
size: .
length: 17
J: TRBJ1-2
V: TRBV6-1
DNA: TGTGCCAGCAGTGAACAAACAGGGGGCCCCTCCCGAGATGGCTACACCTTC
CDR3: CASSEQTGGPSRDGYTF

D: TRBD1
size: .
length: 14
J: TRBJ1-2
V: TRBV2
DNA: TGTGCCAGCAGTGTCCGGGACAGTCAGAATGGCTACACCTTC
CDR3: CASSVRDSQNGYTF

D: .
size: .
length: 12
J: TRBJ2-1
V: TRBV5-4
DNA: TGTGCCAGCAGCTTGGAATTTAGAGAGCAGTTCTTC
CDR3: CASSLEFREQFF

D: .
size: .
length: 12
J: TRBJ1-5
V: TRBV6-1
DNA: TGTGCCAGCCGCGAGTGGGCTCAGCCCCAGCATTTT
CDR3: CASREWAQPQHF

D: TRBD2
size: few
length: 18
J: TRBJ2-4
V: TRBV6-1
DNA: TGTGCCAGCAGTGAACCTGGACTAGCGGGGGCCGCCAAAAACATTCAGTACTTC
CDR3: CASSEPGLAGAAKNIQYF

D: .
size: .
length: 15
J: TRBJ1-1
V: TRBV15
DNA: TGTGCCACCAGCAGAGATTTCGCCTGGAACACTGAAGCTTTCTTT
CDR3: CATSRDFAWNTEAFF

D: .
size: .
length: 13
J: TRBJ2-3
V: TRBV20-1
DNA: TGCAGTGTGGAACTGGGGCGCACAGATACGCAGTATTTT
CDR3: CSVELGRTDTQYF

D: .
size: once
length: 15
J: TRBJ1-2
V: TRBV12-3/TRBV12-4
DNA: TGTGCCAGCAGTCGTGAGGGCAGGGGCGACTATGGCTACACCTTC
CDR3: CASSREGRGDYGYTF

D: TRBD2
size: once
length: 13
J: TRBJ2-2
V: TRBV14
DNA: TGTGCCAGCCGAACTAGCGGGAGGGAGGAGCTGTTTTTT
CDR3: CASRTSGREELFF

D: TRBD1
size: .
length: 16
J: TRBJ1-1
V: TRBV18
DNA: TGTGCCAGCTCACCACCCGGGACAGGGGGCTACACTGAAGCTTTCTTT
CDR3: CASSPPGTGGYTEAFF

D: .
size: .
length: 17
J: TRBJ1-5
V: TRBV15
DNA: TGTGCCACCAGCAGAGAAAGAGCGGGTTATAGCAATCAGCCCCAGCATTTT
CDR3: CATSRERAGYSNQPQHF

D: TRBD2
size: .
length: 14
J: TRBJ2-7
V: TRBV5-1
DNA: TGCGCCAGCAGCTCGGCGGGAGGGACCTACGAGCAGTACTTC
CDR3: CASSSAGGTYEQYF

D: .
size: .
length: 13
J: TRBJ1-2
V: TRBV19
DNA: TGTGCCAGTAGTGTAAGACAGGTTCCTGGCTACACCTTC
CDR3: CASSVRQVPGYTF

D: TRBD1
size: .
length: 15
J: TRBJ1-2
V: TRBV20-1
DNA: TGCAGTGCTAGCCCAGAGAACAGGGGGCGGGGTGGCTACACCTTC
CDR3: CSASPENRGRGGYTF

D: .
size: .
length: 12
J: TRBJ1-5
V: TRBV29-1
DNA: TGCAGCGCGGGAGGCCTAAATCAGCCCCAGCATTTT
CDR3: CSAGGLNQPQHF

D: .
size: few
length: 16
J: TRBJ2-1
V: TRBV6-5
DNA: TGTGCCAGCAGTTACGCTACATCGGGATCCTACAATGAGCAGTTCTTC
CDR3: CASSYATSGSYNEQFF

D: TRBD1
size: few
length: 13
J: TRBJ1-1
V: TRBV19
DNA: TGTGCCGCCCGAGGGGGCATGAACACTGAAGCTTTCTTT
CDR3: CAARGGMNTEAFF

D: .
size: .
length: 10
J: TRBJ2-7
V: TRBV2
DNA: TGTGCCGGCAGTCACTACGAGCAGTACTTC
CDR3: CAGSHYEQYF